The clone carrying this T cell receptor (beta chain) was observed a few times. The data stem from a study of CD8 T cells in ankylosing spondylitis. TCRdb itself ran the 5' RACE reads through MiXCR, one entry per CDR3 protein. The data show about 340,000 distinct CDR3 sequences, about 15% seen once. The germline V gene has CDR1 LGHNA and CDR2 YNFKEQ. This CDR3 region has 14 residues. Trimming left V 0 bases short and J 2 bases short, with 8 bases between. This clonotype originated in a male donor with ankylosing spondylitis or in good health (not recorded which). V usage is TRBV4-2 and J usage is TRBJ2-7, with D possibly matching TRBD2 (6 bases). The specimen sequenced was blood, either unsorted or a sorted T cell fraction (not recorded which). This CDR3 is CASSQDAGTYEQYF. The CDR3 bases are TGTGCCAGCAGCCAAGATGCGGGAACCTACGAGCAGTACTTC.